This is a list of T cell receptor beta chains from one sample in a study of T-cell reconstitution after alpha-beta-depleted transplantation in children. TCRdb recomputed calls from the PCR reads with MiXCR, one row per CDR3 protein. The sample shows about 230,000 distinct CDR3 sequences, 8% to 10% of them seen only once. The source was PBMCs from the stem cell graft donor, collected from the stem cell graft. The source of these receptors is a human donor who donated a stem cell graft to a child with acute lymphoblastic leukemia. Both conserved end residues are part of each CDR3. Fields, in order: D gene, clone size, J gene, V gene, CDR3 DNA, CDR3 protein. A D gene is named only where the DNA matches it firmly. Rows give clone size only sometimes, using once, few, many, or a class for an expanded clone.

>TRBD1|few|TRBJ2-3|TRBV5-1
TGCGCCAGCAGCTTGGGACAGGGAGTGCAGGGTACGCAGTATTTT
CASSLGQGVQGTQYF
>-|many|TRBJ2-7|TRBV18
TGTGCCAGCTCACCACGAGAGGGCGGCTACGAGCAGTACTTC
CASSPREGGYEQYF
>-|-|TRBJ2-4|TRBV3-1
TGTGCCAGCAGCCAATCGGGTTCGGACATTCAGTACTTC
CASSQSGSDIQYF
>-|many|TRBJ2-4|TRBV20-1
TGCAGTGCTAGAGATGACCTCCGGGACGTCAAAAACATTCAGTACTTC
CSARDDLRDVKNIQYF
>TRBD2|-|TRBJ2-7|TRBV27
TGTGCCAGCAGTTTCTCTAGCGGGGGGGCGCTCGAGCAGTACTTC
CASSFSSGGALEQYF
>TRBD1|few|TRBJ1-1|TRBV5-1
TGCGCCAGCAGCTTGACCGGGACAGGGAACACTGAAGCTTTCTTT
CASSLTGTGNTEAFF
>TRBD2|-|TRBJ2-5|TRBV6-2/TRBV6-3
TGTGCCAGCAATGTAGCGGGGGGGGGAGAGACCCAGTACTTC
CASNVAGGGETQYF
>-|-|TRBJ2-6|TRBV27
TGTGCCAGCAGTTTGGGGGCGGCATTCTCTGGGGCCAACGTCCTGACTTTC
CASSLGAAFSGANVLTF
>TRBD1|few|TRBJ1-2|TRBV19
TGTGCCAGTAGTATGGTGGGGACAGGGAGGAGCTATGGCTACACCTTC
CASSMVGTGRSYGYTF
>-|many|TRBJ1-5|TRBV20-1
TGCAGTGCCTTTACAGGGACAAGCAATCAGCCCCAGCATTTT
CSAFTGTSNQPQHF
>-|many|TRBJ2-5|TRBV29-1
TGCAGCGTTGCCGGGGCAATGGCCCAGTACTTC
CSVAGAMAQYF
>TRBD1|few|TRBJ2-7|TRBV5-1
TGCGCCAGCAGCCGACAGGGGGCTGTCGACGAGCAGTACTTC
CASSRQGAVDEQYF
>-|-|TRBJ1-4|TRBV27
TGTGCCAGCAGTCACTATAATGAAAAACTGTTTTTT
CASSHYNEKLFF
>-|few|TRBJ2-7|TRBV10-3
TGTGCCATCAGTGACGGGTACGAGCAGTACTTC
CAISDGYEQYF
>-|-|TRBJ2-5|TRBV24-1
TGTGCCACCAGTGACAACAGGGCAGAGACCCAGTACTTC
CATSDNRAETQYF
>-|few|TRBJ2-5|TRBV2
TGTGCCAGCACCCATCCGGGGCGCTACCAAGAGACCCAGTACTTC
CASTHPGRYQETQYF
>-|few|TRBJ1-6|TRBV25-1
TGTGCCAGCAGTGAATCCACCTCTGCCTATAATTCACCCCTCCACTTT
CASSESTSAYNSPLHF
>-|few|TRBJ1-5|TRBV6-1
TGTGCCAGCAGGAGGTTCGGGGGTAGTCAGCCCCAGCATTTT
CASRRFGGSQPQHF
>-|many|TRBJ2-7|TRBV2
TGTGCCAGCAGCCCAGACCGTAACGAGCAGTACTTC
CASSPDRNEQYF
>TRBD1|few|TRBJ2-3|TRBV5-1
TGCGCCAGCAGCTTCGAGGACAGGGCAGATACGCAGTATTTT
CASSFEDRADTQYF
>-|-|TRBJ1-1|TRBV3-1
TGTGCCAGCAGCCAAGATTCGGCAGGGAGCACTGAAGCTTTCTTT
CASSQDSAGSTEAFF
>-|many|TRBJ1-1|TRBV29-1
TGCAGCGTTGAGTCGGGAACCAAGGCTGAAGCTTTCTTT
CSVESGTKAEAFF
>TRBD1|many|TRBJ2-1|TRBV12-3/TRBV12-4
TGTGCCAGCCGGGGACAGGGTTTAGGCAATGAGCAGTTCTTC
CASRGQGLGNEQFF
>-|-|TRBJ2-3|TRBV12-3/TRBV12-4
TGTGCCAGCAGTCGAGGTGGAGCTGGGGGGGATACGCAGTATTTT
CASSRGGAGGDTQYF
>-|-|TRBJ1-6|TRBV27
TGTGCCAGCAGTACACAGAGTCCTAATTCACCCCTCCACTTT
CASSTQSPNSPLHF
>-|many|TRBJ2-2|TRBV5-1
TGCGCCAGCAGGGCGGGACCTCTCACCGGGGAGCTGTTTTTT
CASRAGPLTGELFF